This TCR beta chain was found in a study of monozygotic twins with inflammatory bowel disease (dated by TCRdb to about 2019). Concerning the study at large: The complete study included 28 monozygotic twin pairs: 19 IBD-discordant Danish pairs and nine German pairs, of which four were IBD-concordant and five were IBD-discordant. The search for disease-associated traits relied mainly on comparing IBD patients with their genetically identical healthy co-twins within discordant pairs. Each individual had, on average, about 151 000 unique TCRalpha sequences and 181 000 unique TCRbeta sequences available for analysis.

Points on this clonotype: Its antigen is still unknown.

Reading the germline V gene (reference sequence) gives CDR1 DFQATT and CDR2 SNEGSKA. The CDR3 starts with the cysteine, ends with the phenylalanine, and has 13 residues. No DNA appears here. Study-level results and caveats: IBD patients had lower TCRbeta repertoire diversity, measured by the inverse Simpson index, than their healthy co-twins. Different T cell subtypes could not be distinguished in the analysis. IBD patients shared fewer clonotypes with other individuals than healthy twins did, most markedly in patients showing signs of disease activity. No single strong signal or clonotype linked to IBD turned up in the results, so the idea that one exists was not supported. Because patients were on differing immunosuppressive treatments, the repertoires may have picked up extra background noise and inter-individual variability. Concordant and discordant twins showed no difference in repertoire similarity, possibly because of limited statistical power.

A roughly 2.5 ml peripheral blood sample was drawn into PAXgene tubes per donor and stored at -80°C. Without T cell sorting, total RNA was isolated from whole blood using the PAXgene blood miRNA kit on an automated QIAcube. Peripheral blood from monozygotic twin pairs who were concordant or discordant for inflammatory bowel disease underwent deep TCRalpha and TCRbeta repertoire profiling using unique molecular barcoding. For every twin pair, smoking habits were documented, and each individual was categorised as a current, former or never smoker. Receptor amplification or capture employed 5' RACE. Preparation of each TCR library used approximately 3,700 ng of total RNA. cDNA was synthesized with SMARTScribe reverse transcriptase in eight separate reactions per sample. During cDNA synthesis, unique molecular identifiers containing a 6-nucleotide sample barcode were introduced by template switching. TCRalpha and TCRbeta cDNA was amplified by two nested PCRs of roughly 16 and 10 cycles, with bead purification after each PCR. Before amplification, the cDNA was treated with uracil DNA-glycosylase and purified using the QIAquick PCR purification kit. In the second PCR, Illumina TruSeq-compatible adapters and sample-specific barcodes were added. TapeStation and Qubit were used to check library quality and concentration, and about 5 ng of each library was pooled. Pooled libraries were sequenced on an Illumina HiSeq2500 single-index Rapid Run with 2 x 100 bp reads and custom sequencing primers. The source study handled its data this way. MiGEC version 1.2.6 was used for UMI-based consensus assembly to correct PCR and sequencing errors. V(D)J alignment, clonotype assembly and CDR3 extraction were performed with MiXCR version 2.1.1. To normalise gene usage, clonotype sharing and MAIT/NKT TCR abundance, the top 1000, 10 000 and 20 000 clonotypes in each sample were analysed. After downsampling to 27 000 UMIs, diversity was calculated as the inverse Simpson index using the vegan R package. Paired Mann-Whitney U tests were applied to discordant twin pairs, with Benjamini-Hochberg correction for multiple testing. The reads, reprocessed by TCRdb, yield one row per CDR3 protein sequence and no DNA. The V and J calls, along with clone size, are taken from TCRdb and not from the paper's own processing. In this sample's table one finds approximately 120,000 distinct CDR3 sequences. Of the sample, around 11% is held by the ten largest clones.

This clonotype originated in a human donor with ulcerative colitis or Crohn's disease, or a healthy co-twin of an affected twin (not recorded which). The sequence joins TRBV20-1 to TRBJ2-2; TCRdb picks TRBD2, but there is no DNA to check that call. What was sequenced was blood. The CDR3: CSALAGGTGELFF.